The 3 T cell receptor beta chains reported below all come from one sample, sequenced in a study of T-cell reconstitution after alpha-beta-depleted transplantation in children. Preparation of the TCRbeta library used unique molecular identifiers. TCRdb passed the PCR reads through MiXCR, listing each CDR3 protein once. The table lists 500,000 to 650,000 distinct CDR3 sequences, 10% to 15% of them singletons. The material sequenced was PBMCs, mostly from graft donor cells, taken 360 days after TCRalphabeta/CD19-depleted stem cell transplant. The receptors originated from a male patient aged 10 to 17 who had a stem cell transplant for acute myeloid leukemia, so the T cells may come from the graft donor.

This chain links TRBV20-1 with TRBJ2-2; no reliable D call. Germline assignment: CDR1 DFQATT and CDR2 SNEGSKA (reference sequence). Trimming removed 1 base at V and 6 bases at J, with 9 bases between. CDR3 size: 13 residues. The CDR3 reads CSARVRRSGELFF. DNA of the CDR3: TGCAGTGCTAGAGTCCGCCGGTCCGGGGAGCTGTTTTTT.

This clonotype was seen ten or more times. The genes are TRBV4-2 and TRBJ2-7; 10 bases line up with TRBD2. Germline CDR1 and CDR2: LGHNA and YNFKEQ. The CDR3 has 16 amino acids. The junction had 7 bases not matched to a gene; V was cut back by 1 base and J by 4 bases. The CDR3 reads CASSQVGTSVRYEQYF. For the CDR3, the DNA is TGTGCCAGCAGCCAAGTAGGGACTAGCGTACGGTACGAGCAGTACTTC.

This clonotype was detected only a few times. The rearrangement links TRBV24-1 to TRBJ2-1, with TRBD2 matching 9 bases. V lost 3 bases to trimming and J lost 3 bases; unmatched junction nucleotides: 8. Germline loops: CDR1 KGHDR, CDR2 SFDVKD. This CDR3 is 17 amino acids long. DNA for the CDR3: TGTGCCACCAGTGATCTGTCTAGCGGGGCGGACTACAATGAGCAGTTCTTC. It yields the protein CATSDLSSGADYNEQFF.